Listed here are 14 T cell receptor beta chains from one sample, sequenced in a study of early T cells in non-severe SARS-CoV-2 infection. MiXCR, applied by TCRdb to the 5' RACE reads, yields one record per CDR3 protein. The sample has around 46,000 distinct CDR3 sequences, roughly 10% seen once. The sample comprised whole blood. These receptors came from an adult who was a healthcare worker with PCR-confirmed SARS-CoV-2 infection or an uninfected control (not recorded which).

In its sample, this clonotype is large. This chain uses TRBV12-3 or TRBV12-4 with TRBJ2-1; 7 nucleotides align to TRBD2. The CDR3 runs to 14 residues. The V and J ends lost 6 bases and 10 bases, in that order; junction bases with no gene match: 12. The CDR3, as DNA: TGTGCCAGCAGCCCGGCTAGCGGTCATAGGGAGCAGTTCTTC. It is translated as CASSPASGHREQFF.

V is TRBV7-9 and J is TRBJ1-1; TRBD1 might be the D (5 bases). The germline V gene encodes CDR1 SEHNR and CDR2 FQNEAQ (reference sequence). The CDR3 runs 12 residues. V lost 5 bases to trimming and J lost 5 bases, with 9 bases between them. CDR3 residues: CASSRGKTEAFF. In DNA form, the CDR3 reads TGTGCCAGCAGCCGGGGGAAAACTGAAGCTTTCTTT.

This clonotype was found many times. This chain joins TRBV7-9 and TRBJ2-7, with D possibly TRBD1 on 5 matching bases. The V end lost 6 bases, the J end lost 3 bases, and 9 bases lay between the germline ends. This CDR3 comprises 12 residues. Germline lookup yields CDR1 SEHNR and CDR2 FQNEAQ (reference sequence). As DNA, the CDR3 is TGTGCCAGCAGGACAGACAACTACGAGCAGTACTTC. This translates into CASRTDNYEQYF.

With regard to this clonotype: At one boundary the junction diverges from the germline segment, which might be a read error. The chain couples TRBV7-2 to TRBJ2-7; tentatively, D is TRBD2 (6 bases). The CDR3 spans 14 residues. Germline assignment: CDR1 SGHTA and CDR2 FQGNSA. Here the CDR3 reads CASSLDAGSYGQYF. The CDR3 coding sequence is TGTGCCAGCAGCTTAGATGCGGGGTCCTACGGGCAGTACTTC.

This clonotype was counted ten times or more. CDR3 DNA sequence: TGTGCCAGCAGCGTAGGGTGGGGCAGCGGGGAAGCTTTCTTT. It yields the protein CASSVGWGSGEAFF. The rearrangement links TRBV9 to TRBJ1-1, with D possibly being TRBD1 (5 bases). The length of the CDR3 is 14 residues. Germline lookup yields CDR1 SGDLS and CDR2 YYNGEE. V gave up 0 bases and J gave up 8 bases, with 14 bases separating them.

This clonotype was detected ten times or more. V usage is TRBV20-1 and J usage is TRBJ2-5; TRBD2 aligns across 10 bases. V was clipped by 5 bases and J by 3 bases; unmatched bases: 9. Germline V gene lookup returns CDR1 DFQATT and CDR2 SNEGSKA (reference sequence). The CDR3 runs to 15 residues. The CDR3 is CSARTSGAQKETQYF. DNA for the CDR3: TGCAGTGCTCGGACTAGCGGAGCTCAAAAAGAGACCCAGTACTTC.

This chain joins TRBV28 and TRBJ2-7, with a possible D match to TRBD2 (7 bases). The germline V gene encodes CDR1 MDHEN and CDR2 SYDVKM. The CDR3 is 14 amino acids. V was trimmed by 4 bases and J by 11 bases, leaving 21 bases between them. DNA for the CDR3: TGTGCCAGCAGTTCCCAGGGGAGGGGGGAATACAAGTACTTC. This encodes CASSSQGRGEYKYF. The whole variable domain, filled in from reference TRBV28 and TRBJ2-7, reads DVKVTQSSRYLVKRTGEKVFLECVQDMDHENMFWYRQDPGLGLRLIYFSYDVKMKEKGDIPEGYSVSREKKERFSLILESASTNQTSMYLCASSSQGRGEYKYFGPGTRLTVT.

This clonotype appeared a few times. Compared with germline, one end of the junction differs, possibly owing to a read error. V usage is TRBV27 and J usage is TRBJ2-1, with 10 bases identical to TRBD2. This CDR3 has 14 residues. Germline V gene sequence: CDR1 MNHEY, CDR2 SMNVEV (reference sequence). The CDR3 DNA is TGTGCCAGCAGTTTAGATCCTAGCGGGAGCCCACTCTATTTC. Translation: CASSLDPSGSPLYF.

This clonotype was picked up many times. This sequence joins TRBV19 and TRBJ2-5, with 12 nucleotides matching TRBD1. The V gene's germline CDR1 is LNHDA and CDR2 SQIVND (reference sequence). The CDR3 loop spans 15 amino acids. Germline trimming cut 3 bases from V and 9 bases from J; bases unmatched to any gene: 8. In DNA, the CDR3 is TGTGCCAGTAGTATCCCGGGACAGGGGGCGAGAGCCCAGTACTTC. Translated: CASSIPGQGARAQYF.

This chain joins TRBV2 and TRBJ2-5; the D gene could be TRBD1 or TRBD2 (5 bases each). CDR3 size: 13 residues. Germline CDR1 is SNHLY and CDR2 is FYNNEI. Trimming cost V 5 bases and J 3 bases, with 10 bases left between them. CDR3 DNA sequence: TGTGCCAGCAGTACGGGACCAGAAGAGACCCAGTACTTC. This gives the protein CASSTGPEETQYF. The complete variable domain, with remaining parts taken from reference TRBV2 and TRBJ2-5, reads EPEVTQTPSHQVTQMGQEVILRCVPISNHLYFYWYRQILGQKVEFLVSFYNNEISEKSEIFDDQFSVERPDGSNFTLKIRSTKLEDSAMYFCASSTGPEETQYFGPGTRLLVL.

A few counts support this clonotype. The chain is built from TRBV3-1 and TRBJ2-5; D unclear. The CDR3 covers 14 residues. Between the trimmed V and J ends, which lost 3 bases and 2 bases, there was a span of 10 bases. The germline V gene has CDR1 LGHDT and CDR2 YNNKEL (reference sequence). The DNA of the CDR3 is TGTGCCAGCAGCCAGGGCCGGAAGCAAGAGACCCAGTACTTC. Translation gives CASSQGRKQETQYF.

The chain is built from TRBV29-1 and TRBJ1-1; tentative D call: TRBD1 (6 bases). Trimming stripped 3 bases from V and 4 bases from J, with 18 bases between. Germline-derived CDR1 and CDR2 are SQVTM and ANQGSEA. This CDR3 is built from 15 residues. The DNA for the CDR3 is TGCAGCGTTGAGAGGTCACAGGGATTGGGCACTGAAGCTTTCTTT. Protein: CSVERSQGLGTEAFF.

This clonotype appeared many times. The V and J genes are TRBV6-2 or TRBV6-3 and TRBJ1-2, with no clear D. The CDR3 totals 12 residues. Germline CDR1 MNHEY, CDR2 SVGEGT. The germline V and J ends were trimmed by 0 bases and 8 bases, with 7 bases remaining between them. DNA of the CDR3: TGTGCCAGCAGTTACTCGAAGAGGGGCTACACCTTC. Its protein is CASSYSKRGYTF.

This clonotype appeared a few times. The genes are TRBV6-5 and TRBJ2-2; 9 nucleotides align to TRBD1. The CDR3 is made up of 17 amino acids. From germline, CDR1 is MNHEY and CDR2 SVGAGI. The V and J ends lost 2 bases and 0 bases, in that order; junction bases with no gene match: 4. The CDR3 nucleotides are TGTGCCAGCAGTTACGGGACAGGGTCGACGAACACCGGGGAGCTGTTTTTT. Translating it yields CASSYGTGSTNTGELFF.